What follows is one T cell receptor (beta chain) and its context. RNA transcripts were the template for amplifying TCR beta CDR3 regions. HTBI primers were the set used in a first-round RT-PCR of the TCR CDR3. TCRdb reprocessed the multiplex PCR reads via MiXCR and lists one record per CDR3 protein. This sample carries 600,000 to 800,000 distinct CDR3 sequences, around 40% of them seen once, and the ten largest clones take around a third. This sample stems from a study of T cells in Graves' hyperthyroidism and ophthalmopathy. The J segment lost 5 bases and the V segment lost 4 bases, leaving 14 bases of the junction unmatched. There are 18 residues in the CDR3. CDR1 and CDR2 from the germline V gene are SGHTA and FQGNSA.

The receptor comes from a woman aged 40 to 49 with Graves' hyperthyroidism. Specimen: blood. The V call is TRBV7-2, the J call TRBJ1-5; 10 bases match TRBD1. The CDR3 here is CASSYRGQGPGGYQPQHF. Written as DNA, the CDR3 is TGTGCCAGCAGCTACCGGGGACAGGGGCCTGGGGGGTATCAGCCCCAGCATTTT. The complete variable domain, with remaining parts taken from reference TRBV7-2 and TRBJ1-5, reads GAGVSQSPSNKVTEKGKDVELRCDPISGHTALYWYRQSLGQGLEFLIYFQGNSAPDKSGLPSDRFSAERTGGSVSTLTIQRTQQEDSAVYLCASSYRGQGPGGYQPQHFGDGTRLSIL.